This TCR beta chain came from a study of cytomegalovirus exposure and HLA in healthy donors. The CDR3 contains 13 residues. Germline CDR1 and CDR2: MNHNY and SVGAGI (reference sequence). V lost 4 bases to trimming and J lost 8 bases; unmatched junction nucleotides: 2. Points from the study as a whole: Clonal expansion was found to be greater in HLA-associated TCR beta chains than in equally common others in a later analysis. Donors belonging to an Asian-associated ancestry cluster reportedly showed fewer N-insertions in productive TCRs than the 666-donor mean, according to what a later analysis found. Earlier analysis found most TCR beta V segments productive about 90% or about 30% of the time.

Primers included in the PCR were 60 Vbeta and 13 Jbeta primers. This table comes from immunoSEQ multiplex PCR, and its TCRdb copy is limited to in-frame clones, with some not included. The sample includes roughly 130,000 clones, roughly four fifths of them seen just once. A note on this clone: The antigen remains unidentified.

The sample consisted of PBMCs. The TCR was taken from a woman between 50 and 59 years old in good health and CMV-seronegative. V usage is TRBV6-6 and J usage is TRBJ1-6, with 7 bases matching TRBD1. The CDR3 is CASSSTGDSPLHF. DNA of the CDR3: TGTGCCAGCAGTTCCACAGGGGATTCACCCCTCCACTTT.